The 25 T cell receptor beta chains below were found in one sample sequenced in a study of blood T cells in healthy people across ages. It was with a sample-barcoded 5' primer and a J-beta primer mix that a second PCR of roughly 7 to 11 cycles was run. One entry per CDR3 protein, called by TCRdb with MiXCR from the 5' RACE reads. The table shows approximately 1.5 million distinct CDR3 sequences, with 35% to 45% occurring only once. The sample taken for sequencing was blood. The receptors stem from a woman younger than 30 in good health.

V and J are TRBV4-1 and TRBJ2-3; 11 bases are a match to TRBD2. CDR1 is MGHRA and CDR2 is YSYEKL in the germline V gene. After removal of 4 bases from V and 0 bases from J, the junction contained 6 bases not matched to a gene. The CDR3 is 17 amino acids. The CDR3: CASSRSTSGASTDTQYF. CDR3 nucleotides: TGCGCCAGCAGCCGTTCGACTAGCGGGGCTAGCACAGATACGCAGTATTTT.

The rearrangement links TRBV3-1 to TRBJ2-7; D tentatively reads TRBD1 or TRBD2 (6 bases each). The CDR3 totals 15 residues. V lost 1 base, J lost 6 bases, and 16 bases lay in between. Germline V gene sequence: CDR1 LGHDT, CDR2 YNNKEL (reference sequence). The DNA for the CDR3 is TGTGCCAGCAGCCAAGCGTTATCGGGGGCGGGCGAGCAGTACTTC. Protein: CASSQALSGAGEQYF.

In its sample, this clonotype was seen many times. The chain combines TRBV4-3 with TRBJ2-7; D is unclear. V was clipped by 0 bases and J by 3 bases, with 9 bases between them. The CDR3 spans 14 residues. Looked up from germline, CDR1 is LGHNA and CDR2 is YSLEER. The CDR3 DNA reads TGCGCCAGCAGCCAAGAATCAGAATTCTACGAGCAGTACTTC. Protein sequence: CASSQESEFYEQYF.

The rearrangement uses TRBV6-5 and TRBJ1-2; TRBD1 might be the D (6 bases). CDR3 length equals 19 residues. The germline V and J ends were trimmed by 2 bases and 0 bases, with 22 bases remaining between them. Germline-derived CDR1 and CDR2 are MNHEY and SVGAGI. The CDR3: CASSYLHLTGSLSNYGYTF. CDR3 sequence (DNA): TGTGCCAGCAGTTACCTACATTTGACAGGTTCTCTCTCTAACTATGGCTACACCTTC.

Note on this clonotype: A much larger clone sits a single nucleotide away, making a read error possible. CDR3 sequence (DNA): TGCAGTGCTTCCGACCGGGACAGTGGGCAAGAGTATGGCTACACCTTC. This codes for CSASDRDSGQEYGYTF. V and J are TRBV20-1 and TRBJ1-2; 7 nucleotides align to TRBD1. V dropped 5 bases and J dropped 5; count of bases not matched to a gene: 17. The germline CDR1 and CDR2 sequences are DFQATT and SNEGSKA (reference sequence). The CDR3 is 16 residues long.

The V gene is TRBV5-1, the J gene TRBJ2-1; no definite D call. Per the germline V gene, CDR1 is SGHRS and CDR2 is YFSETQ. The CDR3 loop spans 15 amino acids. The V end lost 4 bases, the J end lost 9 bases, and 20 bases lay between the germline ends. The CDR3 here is CASSLRSAVDSEQFF. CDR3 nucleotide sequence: TGCGCCAGCAGCCTCCGTTCGGCCGTGGATTCTGAGCAGTTCTTC.

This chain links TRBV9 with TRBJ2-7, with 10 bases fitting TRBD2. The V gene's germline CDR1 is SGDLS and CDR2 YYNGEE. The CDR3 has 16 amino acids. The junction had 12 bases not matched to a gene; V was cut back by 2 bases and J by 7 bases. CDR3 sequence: CASSVIGTSALHEQYF. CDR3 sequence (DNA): TGTGCCAGCAGCGTGATCGGGACTAGCGCCTTGCATGAGCAGTACTTC.

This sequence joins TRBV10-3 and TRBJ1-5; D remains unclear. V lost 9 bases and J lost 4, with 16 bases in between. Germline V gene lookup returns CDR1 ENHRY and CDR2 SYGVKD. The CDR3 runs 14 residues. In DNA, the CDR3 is TGTGCCATAGGCGGAGGGATGGGAAATCAGCCCCAGCATTTT. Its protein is CAIGGGMGNQPQHF.

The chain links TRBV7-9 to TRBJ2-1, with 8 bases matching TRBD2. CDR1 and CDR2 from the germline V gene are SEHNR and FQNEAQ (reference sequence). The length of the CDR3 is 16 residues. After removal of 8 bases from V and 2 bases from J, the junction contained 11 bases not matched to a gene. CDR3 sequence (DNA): TGTGCCAGCGTCCTGTTAGCGGGGATTACCTACAATGAGCAGTTCTTC. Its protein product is CASVLLAGITYNEQFF.

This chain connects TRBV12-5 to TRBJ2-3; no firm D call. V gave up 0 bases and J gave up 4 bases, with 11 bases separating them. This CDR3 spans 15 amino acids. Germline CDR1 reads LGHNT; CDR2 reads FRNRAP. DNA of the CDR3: TGTGCTAGTGGTTTGGTAATCAAAGGGTCAGATACGCAGTATTTT. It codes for CASGLVIKGSDTQYF.

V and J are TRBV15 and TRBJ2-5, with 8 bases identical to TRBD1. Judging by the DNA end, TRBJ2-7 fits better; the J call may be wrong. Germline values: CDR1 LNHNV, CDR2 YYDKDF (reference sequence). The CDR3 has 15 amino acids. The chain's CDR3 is CATSRDRVGVYEQYF. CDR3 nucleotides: TGTGCCACCAGCAGGGACAGGGTAGGGGTCTACGAGCAGTACTTC.

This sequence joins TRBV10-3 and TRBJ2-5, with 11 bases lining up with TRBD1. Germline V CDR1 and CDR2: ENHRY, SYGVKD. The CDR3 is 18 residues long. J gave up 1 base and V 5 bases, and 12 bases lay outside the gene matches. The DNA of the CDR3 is TGTGCCATCAGTCCGGGACAGGGGGTACGAGGCTCCCAAGAGACCCAGTACTTC. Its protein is CAISPGQGVRGSQETQYF.

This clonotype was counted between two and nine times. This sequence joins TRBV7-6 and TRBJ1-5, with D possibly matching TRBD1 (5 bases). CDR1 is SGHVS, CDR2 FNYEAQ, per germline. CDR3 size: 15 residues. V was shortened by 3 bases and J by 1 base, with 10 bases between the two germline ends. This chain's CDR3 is CASSLGRTSNQPQHF. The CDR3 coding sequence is TGTGCCAGCAGCTTGGGACGAACAAGCAATCAGCCCCAGCATTTT.

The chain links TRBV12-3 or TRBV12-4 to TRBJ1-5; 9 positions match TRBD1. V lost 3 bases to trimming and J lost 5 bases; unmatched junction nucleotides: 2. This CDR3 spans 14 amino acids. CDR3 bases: TGTGCCAGCAGTTTCGGGACAGGGTATCAGCCCCAGCATTTT. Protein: CASSFGTGYQPQHF.

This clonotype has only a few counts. The CDR3 bases are TGTGCCAGCAGTCCTACCACAGGGGGCAGTGAAAAACTGTTTTTT. It yields the protein CASSPTTGGSEKLFF. This chain uses TRBV28 with TRBJ1-4; the match to TRBD1 covers 9 bases. The germline V gene encodes CDR1 MDHEN and CDR2 SYDVKM. The ends lost 5 bases at V and 7 bases at J; junction bases unmatched: 8. The CDR3 runs 15 residues.

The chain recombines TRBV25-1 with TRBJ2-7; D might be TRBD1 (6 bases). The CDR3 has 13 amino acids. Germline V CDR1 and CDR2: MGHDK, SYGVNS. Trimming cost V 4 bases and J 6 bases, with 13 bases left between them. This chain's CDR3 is CASSGGYRAEQYF. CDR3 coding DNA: TGTGCCAGCAGTGGTGGGTACAGGGCCGAGCAGTACTTC.

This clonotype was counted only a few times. CDR3 in DNA: TGTGCCAGCAGCCAAGATTCGCACAGGGAAAACTATGGCTACACCTTC. It codes for CASSQDSHRENYGYTF. This sequence joins TRBV14 and TRBJ1-2, with D tentatively TRBD1 (6 bases). Germline CDR1 reads SGHDN; CDR2 reads FVKESK. The CDR3 length is 16 residues. Trimming shortened V by 0 bases and J by 2 bases, and 13 bases separated the two germline ends. The full variable domain, its missing parts supplied by reference TRBV14 and TRBJ1-2, is EAGVTQFPSHSVIEKGQTVTLRCDPISGHDNLYWYRRVMGKEIKFLLHFVKESKQDESGMPNNRFLAERTGGTYSTLKVQPAELEDSGVYFCASSQDSHRENYGYTFGSGTRLTVV.

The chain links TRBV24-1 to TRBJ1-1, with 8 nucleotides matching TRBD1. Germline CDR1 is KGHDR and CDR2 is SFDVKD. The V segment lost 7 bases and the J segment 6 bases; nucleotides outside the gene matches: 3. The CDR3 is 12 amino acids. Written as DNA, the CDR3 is TGTGCCACCAGAGACAGGGGCCCTGAAGCTTTCTTT. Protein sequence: CATRDRGPEAFF.

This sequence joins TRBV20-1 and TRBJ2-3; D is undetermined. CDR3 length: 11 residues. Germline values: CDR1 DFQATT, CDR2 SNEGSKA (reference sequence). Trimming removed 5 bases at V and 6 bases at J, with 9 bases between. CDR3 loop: CSAAAGDTQYF. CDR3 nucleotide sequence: TGCAGTGCTGCGGCTGGTGATACGCAGTATTTT.

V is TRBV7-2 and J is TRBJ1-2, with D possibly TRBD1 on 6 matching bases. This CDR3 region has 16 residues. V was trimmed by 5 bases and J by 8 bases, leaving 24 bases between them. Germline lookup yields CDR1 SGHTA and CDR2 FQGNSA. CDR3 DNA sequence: TGTGCCAGCAGCGGGACGCAGGGGTCAGCACTATCCGGCTACACCTTC. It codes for CASSGTQGSALSGYTF.

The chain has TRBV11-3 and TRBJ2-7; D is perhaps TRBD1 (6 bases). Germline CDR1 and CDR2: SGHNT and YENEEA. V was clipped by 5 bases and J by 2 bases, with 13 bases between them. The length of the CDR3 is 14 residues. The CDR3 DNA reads TGTGCCAGCAGCGGATTCGACAGGCCCTACGAGCAGTACTTC. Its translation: CASSGFDRPYEQYF.

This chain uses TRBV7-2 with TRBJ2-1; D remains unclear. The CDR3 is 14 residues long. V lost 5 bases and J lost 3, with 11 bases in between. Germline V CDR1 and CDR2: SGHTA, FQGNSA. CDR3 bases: TGTGCCAGCAGCGTAGGGCCAGTCTACAATGAGCAGTTCTTC. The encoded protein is CASSVGPVYNEQFF.

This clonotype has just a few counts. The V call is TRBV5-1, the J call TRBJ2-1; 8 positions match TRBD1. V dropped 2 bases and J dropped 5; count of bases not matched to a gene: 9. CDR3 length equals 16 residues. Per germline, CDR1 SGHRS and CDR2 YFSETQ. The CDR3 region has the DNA TGCGCCAGCAGCTTTTTAACAGGGGGAGAGGACAATGAGCAGTTCTTC. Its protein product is CASSFLTGGEDNEQFF. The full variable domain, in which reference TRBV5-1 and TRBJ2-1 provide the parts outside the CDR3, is KAGVTQTPRYLIKTRGQQVTLSCSPISGHRSVSWYQQTPGQGLQFLFEYFSETQRNKGNFPGRFSGRQFSNSRSEMNVSTLELGDSALYLCASSFLTGGEDNEQFFGPGTRLTVL.

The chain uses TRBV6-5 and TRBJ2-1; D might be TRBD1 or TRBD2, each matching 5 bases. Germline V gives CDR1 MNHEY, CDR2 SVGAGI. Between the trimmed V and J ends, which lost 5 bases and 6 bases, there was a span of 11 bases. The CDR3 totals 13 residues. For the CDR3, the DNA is TGTGCCAGCAGTCCCTGGGGGATCAATGAGCAGTTCTTC. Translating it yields CASSPWGINEQFF.

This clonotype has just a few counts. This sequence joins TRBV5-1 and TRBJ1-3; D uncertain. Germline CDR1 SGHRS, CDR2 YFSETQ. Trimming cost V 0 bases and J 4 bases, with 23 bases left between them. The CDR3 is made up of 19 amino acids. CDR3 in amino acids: CASSLAVRGLPPEGNTIYF. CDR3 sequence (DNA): TGCGCCAGCAGCTTGGCCGTACGAGGCCTTCCTCCAGAAGGAAACACCATATATTTT. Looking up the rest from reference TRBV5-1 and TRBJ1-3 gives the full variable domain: KAGVTQTPRYLIKTRGQQVTLSCSPISGHRSVSWYQQTPGQGLQFLFEYFSETQRNKGNFPGRFSGRQFSNSRSEMNVSTLELGDSALYLCASSLAVRGLPPEGNTIYFGEGSWLTVV.